The 6 T cell receptor beta chains below all came from one sample that was sequenced in a study of T-cell memory formation after mild COVID-19. TCRdb reprocessed the 5' RACE reads with MiXCR, giving one entry per CDR3 protein. The sample shows hundreds of thousands of distinct CDR3 sequences, around 27% of them seen only once. Sequencing was done on a sample of PBMCs or a T cell subset sorted from them (not recorded which). The receptors here all came from an adult woman who had mild COVID-19 (a few samples of this study predate the infection). Cell type and time point are not known.

The gene calls are TRBV24-1 and TRBJ2-3, with a tentative D call TRBD1 (5 bases). The germline V gene encodes CDR1 KGHDR and CDR2 SFDVKD. CDR3 length: 16 residues. Trimming took 2 bases from V and 5 from J, leaving 16 bases between them. In nucleotides, the CDR3 is TGTGCCACCAGTGATTCGGACAACCCTGGCATAGATACGCAGTATTTT. Amino acids: CATSDSDNPGIDTQYF.

The chain carries TRBV12-3 or TRBV12-4 and TRBJ2-5; the D is unclear. The CDR3 is made up of 11 amino acids. V was clipped by 1 base and J by 9 bases, with 6 bases between them. DNA for the CDR3: TGTGCCAGCAGTTTAGGCCGGGCCCAGTACTTC. As protein: CASSLGRAQYF.

V gene TRBV15 combines with J gene TRBJ2-7, with a tentative D call TRBD1 (6 bases). V was cut by 8 bases and J by 1 base, with 9 bases left in between. The germline CDR1 and CDR2 sequences are LNHNV and YYDKDF (reference sequence). This CDR3 region has 12 residues. The CDR3 spells CATRGQSYEQYF. CDR3 coding DNA: TGTGCCACCCGAGGACAGTCCTACGAGCAGTACTTC.

This chain uses TRBV20-1 with TRBJ2-5; D is unresolved. Trimming took 6 bases from V and 5 from J, leaving 7 bases between them. The CDR3 consists of 10 residues. CDR1 and CDR2 from the germline V gene are DFQATT and SNEGSKA (reference sequence). The CDR3 sequence is CSAGRETQYF. CDR3 DNA: TGCAGTGCGGGCCGGGAGACCCAGTACTTC.

The chain employs TRBV5-1 and TRBJ2-7; D is unresolved. CDR3 length equals 15 residues. The V end was cut by 2 bases, the J end by 0 bases, with 12 bases between. The germline CDR1 and CDR2 sequences are SGHRS and YFSETQ. CDR3 in DNA: TGCGCCAGCAGCTTTAGAACTCCGAGCTCCTACGAGCAGTACTTC. This encodes CASSFRTPSSYEQYF.

DNA for the CDR3: TGTGCCAGCAGCCTACTAGAGTTCGGCGAGCAGTACTTC. It specifies CASSLLEFGEQYF. The rearrangement uses TRBV7-3 and TRBJ2-7, with D perhaps matching TRBD2 (5 bases). The CDR3 covers 13 residues. Per the germline V gene, CDR1 is SGHTA and CDR2 is FQGTGA. Trimming pared 5 bases from V and 6 bases from J, leaving 14 bases between.